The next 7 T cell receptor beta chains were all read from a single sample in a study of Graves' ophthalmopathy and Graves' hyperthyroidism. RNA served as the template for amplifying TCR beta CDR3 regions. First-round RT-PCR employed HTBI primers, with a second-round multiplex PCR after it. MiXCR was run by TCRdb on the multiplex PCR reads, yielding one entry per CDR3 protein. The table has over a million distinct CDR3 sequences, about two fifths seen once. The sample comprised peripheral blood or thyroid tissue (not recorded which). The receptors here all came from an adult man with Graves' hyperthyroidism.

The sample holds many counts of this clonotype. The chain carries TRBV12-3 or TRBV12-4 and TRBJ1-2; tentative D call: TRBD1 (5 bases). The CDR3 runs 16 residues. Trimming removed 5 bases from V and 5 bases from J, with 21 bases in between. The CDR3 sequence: CASSPWTRSGRYGYTF. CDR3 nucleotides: TGTGCCAGCAGTCCCTGGACCCGTTCAGGGAGATATGGCTACACCTTC.

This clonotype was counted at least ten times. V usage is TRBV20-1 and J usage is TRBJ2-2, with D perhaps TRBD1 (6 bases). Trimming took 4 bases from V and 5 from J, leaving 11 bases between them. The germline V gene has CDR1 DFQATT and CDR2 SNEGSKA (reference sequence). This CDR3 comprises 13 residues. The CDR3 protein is CSATQQGTGELFF. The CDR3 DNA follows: TGCAGTGCTACCCAACAGGGTACCGGGGAGCTGTTTTTT.

The CDR3 spells CASSPIMGWETQYF. CDR3 nucleotide sequence: TGTGCCAGCAGCCCCATAATGGGGTGGGAGACCCAGTACTTC. The chain links TRBV7-4 to TRBJ2-5; D call uncertain. CDR3 length: 14 amino acids. Germline CDR1 reads SGHVT; CDR2 reads SQSDAQ. The V gene lost 5 bases and the J gene lost 5 bases, with 15 bases spanning the gap.

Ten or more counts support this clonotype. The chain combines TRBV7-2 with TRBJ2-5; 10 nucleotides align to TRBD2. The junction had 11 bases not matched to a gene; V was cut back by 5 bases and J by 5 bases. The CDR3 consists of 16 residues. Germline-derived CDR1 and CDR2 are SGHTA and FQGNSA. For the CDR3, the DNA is TGTGCCAGCAGCCCCAGAGGGGGTAGCGGGGGGGAGACCCAGTACTTC. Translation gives CASSPRGGSGGETQYF.

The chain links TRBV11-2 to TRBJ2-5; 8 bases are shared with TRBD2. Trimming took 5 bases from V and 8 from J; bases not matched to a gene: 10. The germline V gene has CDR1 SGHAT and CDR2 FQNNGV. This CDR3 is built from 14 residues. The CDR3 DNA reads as TGTGCCAGCAGCCTCGGGGGGGCCGGGGATACCCAGTACTTC. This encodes CASSLGGAGDTQYF.

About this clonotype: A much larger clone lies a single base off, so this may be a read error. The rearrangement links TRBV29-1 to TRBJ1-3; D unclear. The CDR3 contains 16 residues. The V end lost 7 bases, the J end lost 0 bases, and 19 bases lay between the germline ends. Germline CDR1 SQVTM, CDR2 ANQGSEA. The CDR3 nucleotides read TGCAGCGCCAGGTATGCGGGCGGAACCTCTGGAAACACCATATATTTT. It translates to CSARYAGGTSGNTIYF. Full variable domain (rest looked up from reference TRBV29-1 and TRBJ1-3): SAVISQKPSRDICQRGTSLTIQCQVDSQVTMMFWYRQQPGQSLTLIATANQGSEATYESGFVIDKFPISRPNLTFSTLTVSNMSPEDSSIYLCSARYAGGTSGNTIYFGEGSWLTVV.

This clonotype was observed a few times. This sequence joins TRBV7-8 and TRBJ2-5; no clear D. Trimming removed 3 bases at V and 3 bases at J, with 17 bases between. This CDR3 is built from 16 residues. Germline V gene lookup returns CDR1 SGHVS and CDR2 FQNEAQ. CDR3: CASSLFLTSGKETQYF. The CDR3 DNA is TGTGCCAGCAGCTTGTTTTTGACAAGTGGGAAAGAGACCCAGTACTTC.